Each of the 3 T cell receptor beta chains below was sequenced from the same sample in a study of T cell responses to AZD1222 COVID-19 vaccine. Libraries were prepared by immunoSEQ multiplex PCR; TCRdb keeps only in-frame clonotypes and omits some of them. The data contain about 120,000 clones, around nine tenths of them singletons. Sequenced material: peripheral blood, taken on day 0 of AZD1222 vaccination. The receptors shown here come from an adult in good health.

The chain employs TRBV19 and TRBJ2-1; 12 bases map to TRBD2. CDR3 length: 15 amino acids. The ends lost 3 bases at V and 7 bases at J; junction bases unmatched: 4. Germline CDR1 reads LNHDA; CDR2 reads SQIVND (reference sequence). This chain's CDR3 is CASSMTSGSWNEQFF. The CDR3 nucleotides are TGTGCCAGTAGTATGACTAGCGGGAGTTGGAATGAGCAGTTCTTC.

This rearrangement joins TRBV6-4 to TRBJ1-6, with 7 bases identical to TRBD1. This CDR3 has 15 residues. V trimming: 5 bases; J trimming: 5 bases; junction bases outside the gene matches: 6. Germline V lookup: CDR1 MRHNA, CDR2 SNTAGT. The CDR3: CASSQTGLDNSPLHF. CDR3 bases: TGTGCCAGCAGTCAGACAGGGTTGGATAATTCACCCCTCCACTTT.

The chain links TRBV5-1 to TRBJ2-1; a weak D match, TRBD1 (6 bases). Deletions cut 5 bases from V and 0 bases from J, with 15 bases between. This CDR3 comprises 16 residues. Germline CDR1 reads SGHRS; CDR2 reads YFSETQ. CDR3 protein: CASRGRGDSSYNEQFF. In DNA, the CDR3 is TGCGCCAGCAGGGGCAGGGGCGATAGCTCCTACAATGAGCAGTTCTTC.